This T cell receptor (beta chain) was documented in a study of cytomegalovirus exposure and HLA in healthy donors. Study details: A preliminary data release comprised tens of millions of unique TCRs obtained from HLA-typed donors.

In germline, CDR1 is MDHEN, CDR2 SYDVKM. With 3 bases removed from V and 0 bases from J, the gap between germline ends came to 11 bases. The CDR3 loop spans 15 amino acids. Study results and limitations: The investigators catalogued some 150 TCR beta chains as cytomegalovirus-associated. Fewer N-insertions than the roughly 670-donor mean were reportedly shown by an Asian-associated ancestry cluster in a later analysis.

The PCR employed 60 Vbeta primers together with 13 Jbeta primers. Libraries were prepared by immunoSEQ multiplex PCR; TCRdb keeps only in-frame clonotypes and omits some of them. The repertoire holds roughly 190,000 clones, with 74% as singletons. On this clone: Its specificity is unknown.

Sequencing input: PBMCs. This sequence was found in a woman younger than 45 in good health and CMV-seropositive. The chain has TRBV28 and TRBJ1-2; D is ambiguous. The DNA for the CDR3 is TGTGCCAGCAGTTTCCCCCTCGGGGCTAACTATGGCTACACCTTC. Protein sequence: CASSFPLGANYGYTF.